The clone carrying this T cell receptor (beta chain) came up once. This CDR3 is 19 amino acids long. Trimming shortened V by 1 base and J by 0 bases, and 19 bases separated the two germline ends. Germline V gene data show CDR1 as MDHEN and CDR2 as SYDVKM. Sequencing used immunoSEQ multiplex PCR; TCRdb keeps in-frame clones, though not all of them. The sample has roughly 180,000 clones, 82% seen once. These data belong to a study of blood T cell repertoires in COVID-19. Study-wide context: Samples representing acute and convalescent COVID-19 were sourced from the United States, Italy and Spain. Sources were T cells, B-cell-depleted T cells, or PBMCs; the material itself was cDNA or gDNA.

Donors were grouped by their self-reported clinical history. Resolution of symptoms, clearance, or two negative PCRs was present in recovered Cohort 3 donors. Source material: PBMCs or T cells enriched from blood (not recorded which). The receptor was derived from a man in his sixties who had recovered from COVID-19. The V and J genes are TRBV28 and TRBJ1-5; tentative D call: TRBD1 (6 bases). The CDR3 here is CASSLSTRTTGGSNQPQHF. CDR3 nucleotide sequence: TGTGCCAGCAGTTTATCGACCCGCACGACAGGAGGTAGCAATCAGCCCCAGCATTTT.